A selection of T cell receptor beta chains follows, all from one sample in a study of blood T cell repertoires in COVID-19. Clones were sequenced by immunoSEQ multiplex PCR, and TCRdb holds only the in-frame ones, with some missing. The sample shows around 300,000 clones, roughly nine tenths of them seen only once. Sequencing was performed on PBMCs or T cells enriched from blood (not recorded which). Source of these receptors: a woman in her late teens or twenties who had recovered from COVID-19. Both conserved end residues are part of each CDR3. A D gene is named only where the DNA matches it firmly. Rows may omit the clone size; those that give it use once, few, many or a size class.

cdr3_aa cdr3_nt j_call v_call d_call clone_size
CASSLDVAGTYEQYF TGTGCCAGCAGCTTAGACGTGGCGGGCACCTACGAGCAGTACTTC TRBJ2-7 TRBV7-9 . .
CASSFMTGSQETQYF TGTGCCAGCAGCTTCATGACAGGGTCGCAAGAGACCCAGTACTTC TRBJ2-5 TRBV5-5 TRBD1 once
CASSTGLTSYNEQFF TGTGCCAGTAGTACAGGACTGACTTCCTACAATGAGCAGTTCTTC TRBJ2-1 TRBV19 . .
CASSETGVGGNTIYF TGTGCCAGCAGCGAGACAGGGGTAGGGGGAAACACCATATATTTT TRBJ1-3 TRBV9 TRBD1 once
CASSLVVGGVTEAFF TGTGCCAGCAGCCTGGTAGTAGGGGGAGTCACTGAAGCTTTCTTT TRBJ1-1 TRBV5-6 . .
CASSTRTGSGEQYF TGTGCCAGCAGTACCCGGACAGGGTCTGGCGAGCAGTACTTC TRBJ2-7 TRBV27 TRBD1 .
CASSLEGGRTEAFF TGTGCCAGCAGCTTGGAGGGAGGGAGAACTGAAGCTTTCTTT TRBJ1-1 TRBV5-4 . .
CASSQASAGGTEAFF TGTGCCAGCAGCCAAGCGTCGGCAGGGGGCACTGAAGCTTTCTTT TRBJ1-1 TRBV4-2 TRBD1 .
CATSRLANYGYTF TGTGCCACCAGCAGATTAGCTAACTATGGCTACACCTTC TRBJ1-2 TRBV15 . few
CAIRGTGSNQPQHF TGTGCCATCAGGGGGACAGGGTCAAATCAGCCCCAGCATTTT TRBJ1-5 TRBV10-3 TRBD1 .
CASSQDWANEQFF TGTGCCAGCAGCCAAGATTGGGCAAACGAGCAGTTCTTC TRBJ2-1 TRBV3-1/TRBV3-2 . .
CASSPQQVTGANVLTF TGTGCCAGCTCACCACAACAGGTAACTGGGGCCAACGTCCTGACTTTC TRBJ2-6 TRBV18 . .
CSAPLVTEAFF TGCAGTGCCCCCCTAGTAACTGAAGCTTTCTTT TRBJ1-1 TRBV20-1 . .
CASSESGDGGF TGTGCCAGCAGTGAGTCGGGGGACGGAGGCTTC TRBJ1-2 TRBV2 . .
CSDQTGYEQFF TGCAGCGACCAAACAGGGTATGAGCAGTTCTTC TRBJ2-1 TRBV29-1 . .
CASSQVGGDSPLHF TGTGCCAGCAGCCAAGTCGGGGGTGATTCACCCCTCCACTTT TRBJ1-6 TRBV3-1/TRBV3-2 . .
CASIPRGHSSYNEQFF TGTGCCAGCATCCCAAGGGGGCATAGCTCCTACAATGAGCAGTTCTTC TRBJ2-1 TRBV6-2/TRBV6-3 TRBD1 .
CAIPPIRTEQYF TGTGCCATCCCCCCCATCCGTACAGAGCAGTACTTC TRBJ2-7 TRBV10-3 . .
CASSWAGAYTDTQYF TGCGCCAGCAGCTGGGCGGGGGCCTACACAGATACGCAGTATTTT TRBJ2-3 TRBV5-1 . .
CASSLTGGMEKLFF TGTGCCAGCAGCTTGACAGGAGGGATGGAAAAACTGTTTTTT TRBJ1-4 TRBV5-5 . .
CASSPQGRSGYTF TGTGCCAGCAGTCCCCAGGGCCGGTCTGGCTACACCTTC TRBJ1-2 TRBV7-8 . .
CASSPTINTGAVYGYTF TGTGCCAGCAGCCCCACGATAAACACAGGGGCGGTCTATGGCTACACCTTC TRBJ1-2 TRBV5-5 TRBD1 .
CSARGGHEQFF TGCAGTGCTAGAGGGGGGCATGAGCAGTTCTTC TRBJ2-1 TRBV20-1 . .
CASSETERNTEAFF TGTGCCAGCAGCGAGACAGAAAGAAACACTGAAGCTTTCTTT TRBJ1-1 TRBV9 . .
CASSDSGKRVGANVLTF TGTGCCAGCAGTGATTCCGGGAAGAGGGTTGGGGCCAACGTCCTGACTTTC TRBJ2-6 TRBV25-1 . .
CASSPRSTEAFF TGTGCCAGCTCACCACGGAGCACTGAAGCTTTCTTT TRBJ1-1 TRBV18 . .
CATSRGGQGTDTQYF TGTGCCACCAGCAGAGGGGGACAAGGCACAGATACGCAGTATTTT TRBJ2-3 TRBV15 . .
CASSLPGLLQGYNSPLHF TGCGCCAGCAGCCTACCGGGACTTCTTCAGGGCTATAATTCACCCCTCCACTTT TRBJ1-6 TRBV4-1 . .
CASSQWEDQPQHF TGTGCCAGCAGTCAATGGGAGGACCAGCCCCAGCATTTT TRBJ1-5 TRBV6-5 . few
CSASYSGGGNQPQHF TGCAGTGCTAGTTATTCGGGGGGAGGCAATCAGCCCCAGCATTTT TRBJ1-5 TRBV20-1 . .
CASSSPGTTNEKLFF TGTGCCAGCAGTTCCCCGGGGACAACTAATGAAAAACTGTTTTTT TRBJ1-4 TRBV27 . .
CASRYGGLADTQYF TGCGCCAGCAGATACGGGGGGCTTGCAGATACGCAGTATTTT TRBJ2-3 TRBV5-1 . .
CASSLKDREGFGNQPQHF TGTGCCAGCAGCTTAAAAGACAGGGAAGGGTTTGGGAATCAGCCCCAGCATTTT TRBJ1-5 TRBV11-3 TRBD1 .
CASGLSTSGGNEQYF TGTGCTAGTGGTTTGTCGACTAGCGGGGGGAACGAGCAGTACTTC TRBJ2-7 TRBV12-5 TRBD2 .
CAINGDRSLGYTF TGTGCCATCAATGGGGACAGGTCTCTTGGCTACACCTTC TRBJ1-2 TRBV10-3 TRBD1 .
CASSSVAETLNTEAFF TGCGCCAGCAGCTCCGTGGCAGAGACACTGAACACTGAAGCTTTCTTT TRBJ1-1 TRBV5-1 . .
CASSGEGGTEAFF TGTGCCAGCAGTGGTGAGGGCGGGACTGAAGCTTTCTTT TRBJ1-1 TRBV2 . once
CASSLGDKENTEAFF TGCGCCAGCAGCTTGGGGGACAAGGAGAACACTGAAGCTTTCTTT TRBJ1-1 TRBV5-1 . .
CAIQTGNGYTF TGTGCCATCCAGACAGGAAACGGCTACACCTTC TRBJ1-2 TRBV10-3 . once
CASSLNPSVNTEAFF TGTGCCAGCAGCTTAAATCCGTCGGTGAACACTGAAGCTTTCTTT TRBJ1-1 TRBV7-3 . .
CASSQGEGLEVTEAFF TGTGCCAGTAGTCAAGGGGAGGGTCTGGAGGTCACTGAAGCTTTCTTT TRBJ1-1 TRBV19 . .
CASSPTGQQGVNTEAFF TGCGCCAGCAGCCCTACTGGGCAACAGGGGGTGAACACTGAAGCTTTCTTT TRBJ1-1 TRBV5-1 TRBD1 .
CASSLSATVGYEQYF TGTGCCAGCAGCTTATCCGCGACAGTAGGCTACGAGCAGTACTTC TRBJ2-7 TRBV7-9 . .
CASMLMRSSGNTIYF TGTGCCAGTATGCTTATGAGGAGCTCTGGAAACACCATATATTTT TRBJ1-3 TRBV19 . .
CASSLEASGGNEQYF TGCGCCAGCAGCTTGGAGGCTAGCGGGGGCAACGAGCAGTACTTC TRBJ2-7 TRBV5-1 TRBD2 .
CASSNSGATGELFF TGTGCCAGCAGTAACAGCGGGGCAACCGGGGAGCTGTTTTTT TRBJ2-2 TRBV9 TRBD2 .
CASRETGGGGQETQYF TGTGCCAGCAGGGAAACAGGAGGGGGGGGCCAAGAGACCCAGTACTTC TRBJ2-5 TRBV2 . .
CASSEFRGATNEKLFF TGTGCCAGCAGTGAATTCAGGGGTGCCACTAATGAAAAACTGTTTTTT TRBJ1-4 TRBV6-1 . .
CSVEGDVNTEAFF TGCAGCGTTGAGGGAGATGTGAACACTGAAGCTTTCTTT TRBJ1-1 TRBV29-1 . .